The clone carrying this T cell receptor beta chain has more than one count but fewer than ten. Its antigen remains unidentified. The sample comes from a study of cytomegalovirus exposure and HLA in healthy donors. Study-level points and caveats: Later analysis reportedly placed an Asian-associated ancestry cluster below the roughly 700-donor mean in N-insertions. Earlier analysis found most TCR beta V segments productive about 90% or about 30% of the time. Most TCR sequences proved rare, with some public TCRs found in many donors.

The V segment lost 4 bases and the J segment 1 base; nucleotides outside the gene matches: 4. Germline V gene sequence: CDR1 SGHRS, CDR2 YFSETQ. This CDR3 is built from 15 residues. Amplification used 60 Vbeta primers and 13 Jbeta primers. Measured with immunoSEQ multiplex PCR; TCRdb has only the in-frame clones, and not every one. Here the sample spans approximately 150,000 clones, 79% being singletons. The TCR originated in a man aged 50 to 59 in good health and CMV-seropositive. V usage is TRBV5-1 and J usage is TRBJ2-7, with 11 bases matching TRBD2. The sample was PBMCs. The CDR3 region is CASSLAGGRSYEQYF. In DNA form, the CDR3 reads TGCGCCAGCAGCCTAGCGGGAGGAAGGTCCTACGAGCAGTACTTC.